Presented here are 22 T cell receptor beta chains from one specimen sequenced in a study of blood T cell repertoires in COVID-19. The repertoire was sequenced with immunoSEQ multiplex PCR; TCRdb's copy has only in-frame clones and lacks some. The sample shows about 140,000 clones, just under 85% of them seen only once. Sequenced material: PBMCs or T cells enriched from blood (not recorded which). The receptors shown here come from a woman in her forties or fifties with acute COVID-19.

In its sample, this clone was seen a few times. V gene TRBV5-8 combines with J gene TRBJ2-7; 8 positions match TRBD2. Trimming at V came to 5 bases and at J to 3 bases, leaving 10 bases not matched to a gene. The germline V gene encodes CDR1 SGHTS and CDR2 YDEGEE. This CDR3 is built from 15 residues. This CDR3 reads CASSLAGQALYEQYF. The CDR3 DNA sequence: TGTGCCAGCAGTTTAGCGGGACAAGCTCTCTACGAGCAGTACTTC.

The chain recombines TRBV7-2 with TRBJ1-1; D not certain. The CDR3 runs 16 residues. Trimming pared 5 bases from V and 4 bases from J, leaving 20 bases between. Germline CDR1 SGHTA, CDR2 FQGNSA. CDR3 residues: CASSPTGAQLRTEAFF. For the CDR3, the DNA is TGTGCCAGCAGCCCCACCGGTGCACAGCTTCGCACTGAAGCTTTCTTT.

The V gene is TRBV5-1, the J gene TRBJ2-3, with 8 bases identical to TRBD1. Trimming at V came to 4 bases and at J to 2 bases, leaving 6 bases not matched to a gene. The CDR3 runs to 15 residues. Germline values: CDR1 SGHRS, CDR2 YFSETQ. The CDR3 coding sequence is TGCGCCAGCAGCCCGCGGACAGGGCCCACAGATACGCAGTATTTT. It encodes CASSPRTGPTDTQYF. Looking up the rest from reference TRBV5-1 and TRBJ2-3 gives the full variable domain: KAGVTQTPRYLIKTRGQQVTLSCSPISGHRSVSWYQQTPGQGLQFLFEYFSETQRNKGNFPGRFSGRQFSNSRSEMNVSTLELGDSALYLCASSPRTGPTDTQYFGPGTRLTVL.

The gene calls are TRBV2 and TRBJ1-1, with a tentative D call TRBD1 (6 bases). The V end was cut by 7 bases, the J end by 4 bases, with 13 bases between. The germline V gene has CDR1 SNHLY and CDR2 FYNNEI. The CDR3 is 13 amino acids. The CDR3 loop reads CASNILGGTEAFF. The DNA of the CDR3 is TGTGCCAGCAACATCTTAGGGGGCACTGAAGCTTTCTTT.

The V call is TRBV7-7, the J call TRBJ2-3; 14 nucleotides agree with TRBD2. The CDR3 loop spans 16 amino acids. CDR1 and CDR2 (germline): SSHAT, FNYEAQ (reference sequence). Trimming at V came to 5 bases and at J to 6 bases, leaving 7 bases not matched to a gene. The CDR3, as DNA: TGTGCCAGCAGCCCGGGACTAGCGGGAGCGGGGGATACGCAGTATTTT. Translated: CASSPGLAGAGDTQYF.

The genes are TRBV7-2 and TRBJ2-7; 7 bases are a match to TRBD2. This CDR3 has 15 amino acids. J lost 5 bases, V lost 3 bases, and 10 bases had no gene match. Germline loops: CDR1 SGHTA, CDR2 FQGNSA. CDR3 residues: CASSFWTSGGNEQYF. The CDR3 DNA follows: TGTGCCAGCAGCTTTTGGACTAGTGGGGGAAACGAGCAGTACTTC. The whole variable domain, remainder taken from reference TRBV7-2 and TRBJ2-7, is GAGVSQSPSNKVTEKGKDVELRCDPISGHTALYWYRQSLGQGLEFLIYFQGNSAPDKSGLPSDRFSAERTGGSVSTLTIQRTQQEDSAVYLCASSFWTSGGNEQYFGPGTRLTVT.

The rearrangement links TRBV7-9 to TRBJ1-2, with TRBD1 matching 7 bases. Losses at the gene ends were 5 bases for V and 3 bases for J; bases not matched to a gene: 6. The germline gives CDR1 SEHNR, CDR2 FQNEAQ (reference sequence). There are 14 residues in the CDR3. CDR3 sequence (DNA): TGTGCCAGCAGCAGACAGGGAGCCGACTATGGCTACACCTTC. Translating it yields CASSRQGADYGYTF.

The rearrangement links TRBV29-1 to TRBJ2-3; the D gene is possibly TRBD2 (5 bases). This CDR3 spans 15 amino acids. Between the trimmed V and J ends, which lost 6 bases and 3 bases, there was a span of 19 bases. CDR1 is SQVTM, CDR2 ANQGSEA, per germline. CDR3 amino acids: CSVTLLAQKTDTQYF. The CDR3 DNA reads TGCAGCGTGACCCTCCTAGCCCAGAAAACAGATACGCAGTATTTT.

The V and J genes are TRBV9 and TRBJ2-2; 9 bases are shared with TRBD2. CDR1 is SGDLS, CDR2 YYNGEE, per germline. The ends lost 0 bases at V and 5 bases at J; junction bases unmatched: 5. The CDR3 covers 16 residues. The CDR3 loop is CASSVGGSGRTGELFF. The CDR3, as DNA: TGTGCCAGCAGCGTAGGGGGTAGCGGGAGAACCGGGGAGCTGTTTTTT.

A single count supports this clone. This specimen includes other DNA sequences encoding the same CDR3. This chain connects TRBV18 to TRBJ2-2; D is unresolved. Between the trimmed V and J ends, which lost 5 bases and 3 bases, there was a span of 4 bases. The CDR3 runs to 12 residues. The germline CDR1 and CDR2 sequences are KGHSH and LQKENI. In DNA form, the CDR3 reads TGTGCCAGCTCATCCTACACCGGGGAGCTGTTTTTT. Translation: CASSSYTGELFF.

The CDR3 region is CSAASEADTQYF. The CDR3 DNA reads as TGCAGTGCTGCTAGCGAGGCAGATACGCAGTATTTT. The chain couples TRBV29-1 to TRBJ2-3, with a weak D call TRBD2 (6 bases). The CDR3 runs 12 residues. Germline CDR1 SQVTM, CDR2 ANQGSEA.

J is TRBJ2-6 and V is TRBV3-1 (or the pseudogene TRBV3-2), with D tentatively TRBD1 (5 bases). The V gene lost 2 bases and the J gene lost 1 base, with 6 bases spanning the gap. The CDR3 length is 15 residues. From germline, CDR1 is LGHDT and CDR2 YNNKEL (reference sequence). The CDR3 DNA is TGTGCCAGCAGCCAACAGGGATCTGGGGCCAACGTCCTGACTTTC. Protein sequence: CASSQQGSGANVLTF.

In this sample, this clone turned up once. The chain joins TRBV5-1 to TRBJ1-5, with 7 nucleotides matching TRBD1. Trimming took 0 bases from V and 1 from J; bases not matched to a gene: 1. CDR1 is SGHRS, CDR2 YFSETQ, per germline. The CDR3 is 15 residues long. The CDR3 sequence is CASSLEGASNQPQHF. The CDR3 DNA is TGCGCCAGCAGCTTGGAGGGGGCAAGCAATCAGCCCCAGCATTTT.

The chain carries TRBV28 and TRBJ1-6, with D possibly matching TRBD1 (5 bases). Germline CDR1 reads MDHEN; CDR2 reads SYDVKM. CDR3 length equals 13 residues. Deletions cut 2 bases from V and 13 bases from J, with 12 bases between. CDR3 sequence reads: CASSLDGGLPLHF. The CDR3 nucleotides read TGTGCCAGCAGTTTAGACGGGGGTCTGCCCCTCCACTTT.

V gene TRBV10-3 combines with J gene TRBJ2-5; 7 positions match TRBD2. The germline gives CDR1 ENHRY, CDR2 SYGVKD. Germline trimming cut 4 bases from V and 2 bases from J; bases unmatched to any gene: 4. The CDR3 consists of 14 residues. This CDR3 is CAISARAGQETQYF. CDR3 DNA: TGTGCCATCAGTGCGCGAGCGGGGCAAGAGACCCAGTACTTC.

V usage is TRBV28 and J usage is TRBJ2-2; 11 positions match TRBD2. The CDR3 consists of 16 residues. Germline trimming cut 1 base from V and 5 bases from J; bases unmatched to any gene: 3. The germline gives CDR1 MDHEN, CDR2 SYDVKM. CDR3 in amino acids: CASSLFTSGRTGELFF. CDR3 in DNA: TGTGCCAGCAGTTTATTTACTAGCGGGAGAACCGGGGAGCTGTTTTTT.

The chain combines TRBV11-3 with TRBJ1-2; D is perhaps TRBD1 (5 bases). Germline V CDR1 and CDR2: SGHNT, YENEEA. V gave up 7 bases and J gave up 4 bases, with 19 bases separating them. The CDR3 contains 15 residues. In DNA form, the CDR3 reads TGTGCCAGCATCCTCCCCCCCCCAGGGTTCTATGGCTACACCTTC. Translation gives CASILPPPGFYGYTF.

The chain couples TRBV14 to TRBJ1-2, with a weak D call TRBD1 (5 bases). Germline values: CDR1 SGHDN, CDR2 FVKESK. The CDR3 is 14 residues long. Trimming took 2 bases from V and 3 from J, leaving 10 bases between them. The CDR3 is CASSQQTADYGYTF. Here the CDR3 DNA reads TGTGCCAGCAGCCAACAGACAGCCGACTATGGCTACACCTTC.

This clone was detected a few times. V usage is TRBV5-6 and J usage is TRBJ1-2; TRBD1 might be the D (6 bases). The CDR3 is made up of 14 amino acids. Between the trimmed V and J ends, which lost 4 bases and 3 bases, there was a span of 13 bases. The germline gives CDR1 SGHDT, CDR2 YYEEEE. CDR3 bases: TGTGCCAGCAGCCGAGGGACACGAGACTATGGCTACACCTTC. It translates to CASSRGTRDYGYTF.

The rearrangement joins TRBV13 to TRBJ2-1, with D possibly being TRBD2 (5 bases). The CDR3 is made up of 16 amino acids. Deletions cut 0 bases from V and 3 bases from J, with 12 bases between. Germline CDR1 reads PRHDT; CDR2 reads FYEKMQ (reference sequence). The chain's CDR3 is CASSLGGSALYNEQFF. For the CDR3, the DNA is TGTGCCAGCAGCTTAGGAGGTAGCGCCCTCTACAATGAGCAGTTCTTC.

This chain connects TRBV12-3 or TRBV12-4 to TRBJ2-7; D might be TRBD1 (6 bases). Trimming removed 3 bases at V and 2 bases at J, with 8 bases between. This CDR3 is built from 13 residues. The CDR3 coding sequence is TGTGCCAGCAGTTTGGACAGAACCTACGAGCAGTACTTC. Amino acid sequence: CASSLDRTYEQYF.

V is TRBV27 and J is TRBJ2-3; 10 nucleotides match TRBD2. J was trimmed by 3 bases and V by 6 bases; bases with no gene match: 15. Germline CDR1 is MNHEY and CDR2 is SMNVEV (reference sequence). The CDR3 covers 18 residues. CDR3 sequence: CASSLTIVVAGGTDTQYF. In DNA, the CDR3 is TGTGCCAGCAGCCTTACTATCGTGGTAGCGGGAGGTACAGATACGCAGTATTTT.